The clone carrying this TCR beta chain was seen at least ten times. Trimming took off 1 base at V and 2 bases at J, with 9 bases between the two ends. CDR1 is MNHNS and CDR2 is SASEGT in the germline V gene. The length of the CDR3 is 15 residues. This specimen comes from a study of Graves' ophthalmopathy and Graves' hyperthyroidism. The authors amplified TCR beta CDR3 regions, and they did so from RNA transcripts for repertoire sequencing. The authors performed first-round RT-PCR with HTBI primers and then a second-round multiplex PCR. Each CDR3 protein is one row after TCRdb ran MiXCR on the multiplex PCR reads. The sample shows about 620,000 distinct CDR3 sequences, about 24% of them seen only once. The evidence that diagnosis relied on was clinical symptoms, serum thyroxine, TRAb, thyroid ultrasound and orbital computed tomography.

The clonotype originates from a woman aged 18-29 years with stable Graves' hyperthyroidism. Some clones in this sample may be carry-over from other donors' samples. The sequenced material came from peripheral blood. The J gene is TRBJ2-4, the V gene TRBV6-1; D is unclear. The CDR3 nucleotides read TGTGCCAGCAGTGAAGTTAAGATGACCAAAAACATTCAGTACTTC. Translating gives CASSEVKMTKNIQYF.